The present TCR beta chain was sequenced within a study of blood T cell repertoires in COVID-19. Those enrolled, adults aged 18 to 89 years, came from 24 US areas. CDR3 length equals 10 residues. Libraries were prepared by immunoSEQ multiplex PCR; TCRdb keeps only in-frame clonotypes and omits some of them. In the table there are more than 200,000 clones, about 87% of which are singletons. The rearrangement links TRBV21-1 to TRBJ2-7; the D call TRBD2 from the table was never checked on the DNA. TRBV21-1 is a documented pseudogene. The sample consisted of PBMCs or T cells enriched from blood (not recorded which). This TCR was sampled from a woman between 45 and 60 years old who had recovered from COVID-19. In DNA form, the CDR3 reads TGTGCCAGCGGCGGGACTTGGCAGTACTTC. It codes for CASGGTWQYF.